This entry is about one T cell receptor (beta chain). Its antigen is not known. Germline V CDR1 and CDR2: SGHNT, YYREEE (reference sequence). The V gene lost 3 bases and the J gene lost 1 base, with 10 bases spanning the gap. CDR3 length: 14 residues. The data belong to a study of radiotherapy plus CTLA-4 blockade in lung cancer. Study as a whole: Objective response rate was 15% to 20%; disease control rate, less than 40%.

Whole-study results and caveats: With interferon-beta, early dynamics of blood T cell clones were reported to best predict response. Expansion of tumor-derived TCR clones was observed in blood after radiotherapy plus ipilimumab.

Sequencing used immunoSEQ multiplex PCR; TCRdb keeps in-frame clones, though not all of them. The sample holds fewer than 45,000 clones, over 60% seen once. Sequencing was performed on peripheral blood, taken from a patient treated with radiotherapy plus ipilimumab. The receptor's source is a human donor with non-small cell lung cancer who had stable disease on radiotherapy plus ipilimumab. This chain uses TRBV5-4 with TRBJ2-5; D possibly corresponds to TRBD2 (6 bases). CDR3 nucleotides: TGTGCCAGCAGCTGGATGGGGGGCCAAGAGACCCAGTACTTC. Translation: CASSWMGGQETQYF.